Below are 20 T cell receptor beta chains sequenced from a single sample in a study of CD8+ T cells in alopecia areata. Extraction and reverse transcription of RNA yielded cDNA as the sequencing template. TCRdb keeps only in-frame clones here, not all; method: immunoSEQ multiplex PCR. The sample contains about 110,000 clones, none occurring once; less than 20% lies in the top ten. Sequenced input: lesional skin. The receptors here all came from a C3H/HeJ mouse with alopecia areata. The MHC haplotype of the strain is H2-k.

A note on this clone: The gene names given are mouse names. The read ends 4 residues early relative to the CDR3; the germline J gene fills the gap. J is TRBJ2-7 and V is TRBV19; 8 nucleotides align to TRBD2. Germline V gene data show CDR1 as FNHDT and CDR2 as SITEND (reference sequence). This CDR3 contains 15 residues. The covered CDR3 bases are TGTGCCAGCAGTATAGCTCTGGGGGGCCTTTAT. Encoded protein: CASSIALGGLY. Given in full, the CDR3 is CASSIALGGLYEQYF.

For this clone: Mouse gene names apply. The CDR3 end is not reached by the read, which stops 4 residues before it; the germline J gene fills it in. The genes are TRBV17 and TRBJ1-4; the match to TRBD1 covers 7 bases. This CDR3 spans 14 amino acids. V lost 3 bases and J lost 4; bases outside the gene matches: 2. From germline, CDR1 is MNHDT and CDR2 YYDKIL. Incomplete CDR3 DNA: TGTGCTAGCAGTAGCCCAGGGGGCAACGAA. Protein product: CASSSPGGNE. In full, the CDR3 is CASSSPGGNERLFF.

This clone came up a few times. Germline and genes: mouse. Read coverage stops 4 residues before the CDR3 terminus; the germline J gene supplies the remainder. V gene TRBV13-3 combines with J gene TRBJ2-5, with 9 bases lining up with TRBD1. The CDR3 loop spans 15 amino acids. CDR1 and CDR2 (germline): NNHDY, SYVADS. CDR3: CASSERDRVRDTQYF. Partial CDR3 DNA: TGTGCCAGCAGTGAGAGGGACAGGGTGAGAGAC.

The table lists this clone with a few counts. Any gene name here is a mouse gene name. Read sequence stops 4 residues before the CDR3 end, and the germline J gene provides the missing end. The V call is TRBV12-1, the J call TRBJ2-5, with 7 bases that match TRBD1. The CDR3 runs to 13 residues. CDR1 and CDR2 from the germline V gene are SGHSN and HYEKVE. The CDR3 region is CASSPDREDTQYF. The part of the CDR3 DNA that was read is TGTGCCAGCTCTCCCGACAGGGAAGAC.

This clone was recorded a few times. The gene symbols are mouse symbols. From the germline J gene comes the end of the CDR3, since the read stops 4 residues before it. The V call is TRBV14, the J call TRBJ2-5, with 12 bases identical to TRBD2. Germline V gives CDR1 SGHDT, CDR2 FRDEAV. The CDR3 has 14 residues. The CDR3 DNA, read in part, is TGTGCCAGCAGTTCCGGGACTGGGGGGGAC. The encoded protein is CASSSGTGGD. The whole CDR3 reads CASSSGTGGDTQYF.

As regards this clone: Gene and germline names: mouse. The CDR3 end lies 4 residues beyond the end of the read and is filled in from the germline J gene. The V call is TRBV13-3, the J call TRBJ2-7, with TRBD2 identical over 10 bases. From germline, CDR1 is NNHDY and CDR2 SYVADS. With V trimmed by 1 base and J by 1 base, 2 bases remained unmatched. This CDR3 is 15 amino acids long. The CDR3 bases that were read are TGTGCCAGCAGTGATCTGGGGGGGCCTTCCTAT. Residues: CASSDLGGPSY. The CDR3 in full is CASSDLGGPSYEQYF.

On this clone: The gene names here belong to mouse. The sequenced fragment ends 4 residues before the CDR3 boundary, so the rest is inferred from the germline J gene. J is TRBJ2-7 and V is TRBV31; D is ambiguous. The CDR3 is made up of 12 amino acids. CDR1 and CDR2 (germline): GKSSPN, SITVG. The CDR3 sequence is CAWSDMQYEQYF. The DNA read from the CDR3 is TGTGCCTGGAGTGACATGCAATAT.

Regarding this clone: The genes are named according to mouse. The CDR3 is cut off 4 residues early in the read; its end comes from the germline J gene. The chain couples TRBV13-3 to TRBJ2-4; TRBD2 agrees at 12 bases. The J segment lost 1 base and the V segment lost 1 base, leaving 1 base of the junction unmatched. The CDR3 loop spans 16 amino acids. CDR1 and CDR2 from the germline V gene are NNHDY and SYVADS. The CDR3 DNA, read in part, is TGTGCCAGCAGTGATTGGGACTGGGGGGGTCAAAAC. Amino acids: CASSDWDWGGQN. The full CDR3 protein is CASSDWDWGGQNTLYF.

This clone was counted between two and nine times. Mouse germline and gene names are used. The CDR3 end is not reached by the read, which stops 4 residues before it; the germline J gene fills it in. This chain uses TRBV17 with TRBJ2-5, with D uncertain. Germline V gene sequence: CDR1 MNHDT, CDR2 YYDKIL. V gave up 0 bases and J gave up 0 bases, with 7 bases separating them. The CDR3 is made up of 15 amino acids. CDR3 residues: CASSRDMTNQDTQYF. The covered CDR3 bases are TGTGCTAGCAGTAGAGATATGACAAACCAAGAC. The variable domain in full, completed from reference TRBV17 and TRBJ2-5, reads DTTVKQNPRYKLARVGKPVNLICSQTMNHDTMYWYQKKPNQAPKLLLFYYDKILNREADTFEKFQSSRPNNSFCSLYIGSAGLEYSAMYLCASSRDMTNQDTQYFGPGTRLLVL.

This clone came up many times. Gene names are mouse gene names. The read gets to within 4 residues of the CDR3 end, and the germline J gene fills in the rest. This chain joins TRBV13-3 and TRBJ2-7; possibly TRBD1 for D (5 bases). CDR3 length: 14 residues. The ends were cut back, 2 bases at V and 1 base at J, with 10 bases in the middle. CDR1 is NNHDY and CDR2 is SYVADS in the germline V gene. The CDR3 loop is CASSEAGPSYEQYF. Partial CDR3 DNA: TGTGCCAGCAGTGAGGCAGGGCCTTCCTAT.

A word on this clone: Each gene name is a mouse one. The read falls 4 residues short of the CDR3 end, and the missing part is taken from the germline J gene. The chain carries TRBV19 and TRBJ2-7, with TRBD2 matching 11 bases. Germline V gene sequence: CDR1 FNHDT, CDR2 SITEND (reference sequence). The CDR3 contains 15 residues. CDR3 residues: CASSHARDWGYEQYF. The covered CDR3 bases are TGTGCCAGCAGCCATGCCCGGGACTGGGGGTAT. The whole variable domain, filled in from reference TRBV19 and TRBJ2-7, reads GGIITQTPKFLIGQEGQKLTLKCQQNFNHDTMYWYRQDSGKGLRLIYYSITENDLQKGDLSEGYDASREKKSSFSLTVTSAQKNEMAVFLCASSHARDWGYEQYFGPGTRLTVL.

This clone turned up a few times. Gene names and germline match the mouse. The missing CDR3 end, 4 residues past where the read stops, is filled in from the germline J gene. V and J are TRBV17 and TRBJ2-5; D uncertain. In germline, CDR1 is MNHDT, CDR2 YYDKIL. The ends were cut back, 4 bases at V and 0 bases at J, with 5 bases in the middle. This CDR3 spans 13 amino acids. Incomplete CDR3 DNA: TGTGCTAGCAGTACTGTGAACCAAGAC. It translates to CASSTVNQD. The CDR3 in full is CASSTVNQDTQYF.

At least ten counts were recorded for this clone. Gene names are mouse gene names. The read ends 4 residues before the CDR3 terminus; that terminus is restored from the germline J gene. The rearrangement links TRBV13-3 to TRBJ2-1; TRBD1 agrees at 7 bases. This CDR3 spans 12 amino acids. Germline V CDR1 and CDR2: NNHDY, SYVADS. CDR3: CASSSQGTEQFF. The sequenced part of the CDR3 DNA is TGTGCCAGCAGTTCACAGGGGACT.

A remark on this clone: Gene names refer to mouse genes. The read ends 4 residues early relative to the CDR3; the germline J gene fills the gap. V and J are TRBV1 and TRBJ2-7; 7 bases map to TRBD1. This CDR3 contains 16 residues. Germline values: CDR1 NSQYPW, CDR2 LRSPGD (reference sequence). The part of the CDR3 DNA that was read is TGCACCTGCAGTTCCCCCACCGGGACAGAAATATAT. This encodes CTCSSPTGTEIY. The entire CDR3 sequence reads CTCSSPTGTEIYEQYF.

This clone was counted between two and nine times. Genes and germline are mouse. The read ends 4 residues shy of where the CDR3 ends; the end is completed using the germline J gene. The V gene is TRBV13-1, the J gene TRBJ2-7, with D perhaps matching TRBD1 (6 bases). Germline V gene sequence: CDR1 NSHNY, CDR2 SYGAGN. The CDR3 covers 13 residues. The CDR3 DNA, read in part, is TGTGCCAGCAGTGATCGGCCAGGGGAT. As protein: CASSDRPGD. The full CDR3 protein is CASSDRPGDEQYF.

This clone showed up just a few times. Mouse names are used for the genes. The CDR3 is cut off 4 residues early in the read; its end comes from the germline J gene. This sequence joins TRBV19 and TRBJ2-1; the match to TRBD1 covers 9 bases. The CDR3 extends over 15 amino acids. After removal of 4 bases from V and 3 bases from J, the junction contained 5 bases not matched to a gene. Germline-derived CDR1 and CDR2 are FNHDT and SITEND (reference sequence). CDR3: CASSPLTGGYAEQFF. Partial CDR3 DNA: TGTGCCAGCAGTCCCCTGACAGGGGGCTATGCT.

Note on this clone: All gene names here are mouse names. Coverage ceases 4 residues before the CDR3 finishes, and the germline J gene fills in the end. The chain recombines TRBV13-2 with TRBJ2-7, with TRBD2 as a possible D gene (6 bases). Germline assignment: CDR1 NNHNN and CDR2 SYGAGS (reference sequence). V was trimmed by 4 bases and J by 1 base, leaving 9 bases between them. The length of the CDR3 is 13 residues. CDR3 region: CASGLDWSYEQYF. CDR3 DNA, as far as it was read: TGTGCCAGCGGTCTTGACTGGTCCTAT.

In this sample, this clone turned up many times. Gene names denote mouse genes. The observed sequence ends 4 residues before the CDR3 terminus, with the missing tail filled in from the germline J gene. The genes are TRBV13-3 and TRBJ2-1; the D is unclear. V was cut by 0 bases and J by 3 bases, with 10 bases left in between. The germline CDR1 and CDR2 sequences are NNHDY and SYVADS. The CDR3 length is 15 residues. The CDR3 bases that were read are TGTGCCAGCAGTGATGCAGAAAGTTTCTATGCT. This gives the protein CASSDAESFYA. The entire CDR3 reads CASSDAESFYAEQFF.

As for this clone: Genes and germline come from the mouse. The read falls 4 residues short of the CDR3 end, and the missing part is taken from the germline J gene. J is TRBJ2-1 and V is TRBV14; D gene ambiguous. Germline assignment: CDR1 SGHDT and CDR2 FRDEAV. The CDR3 sequence is 12 residues long. The CDR3 sequence: CASSFSGAEQFF. CDR3 DNA, as far as it was read: TGTGCCAGCAGTTTTAGTGGGGCT.

This clone appeared many times. TCRdb's protein sequence differs at residue 13 from the translated DNA; the protein presented here follows the DNA. Gene names are mouse gene names. The CDR3 bases that were read are TGTGCCAGCAGTGATGCAGGGGGACATTCTGGAAATACG. Its protein is CASSDAGGHSGNT. The full CDR3 sequence reads CASSDAGGHSGNTLYF. The chain has TRBV13-3 and TRBJ1-3; 7 bases agree with TRBD1. From the germline J gene comes the end of the CDR3, since the read stops 3 residues before it. This CDR3 spans 16 amino acids. Germline V gene data show CDR1 as NNHDY and CDR2 as SYVADS. With 0 bases clipped from V and 0 bases from J, the junction kept 3 bases outside the gene matches.